This T cell receptor (beta chain) was captured in a study of shared clonotypes between healthy human individuals (dated by TCRdb to about 2020). About the study as a whole: A few men and a couple of women, aged 18 to 49 years, made up the cohort. For each donor, CD4 naive and CD4 memory were each run on three plates, CD8 naive on two plates, and CD8 memory on one plate. To estimate repertoire size and how much clonotype sharing occurs between individuals, the study deeply sequenced the blood TCR repertoires of 5 or 6 healthy adults. Libraries were prepared and TCR repertoires were sequenced by different laboratories using diverse techniques, in order to increase sequencing depth and limit assay-specific biases. Between about 0.94 and 8.9 billion PBMCs per donor were obtained by leukapheresis.

The CDR3 runs 14 residues from the cysteine to the phenylalanine. The CDR3 DNA has 42 bases and is translated from base 1. Trimming costs V 6 bases and J 0 bases, and their ends lie 9 bases apart. The germline V gene yields MNHNS for CDR1 and SASEGT for CDR2. Donors were healthy HIV-negative adults with no recently reported acute infections or vaccinations. Every donor was a Caucasian adult residing in Nashville, Tennessee, USA. CD4+ T cells were enriched by magnetic negative selection; naive cells were then positively selected on CD45RA, and the negative fraction formed the memory subset. Blood was obtained by leukapheresis, after which PBMCs were separated by Ficoll-Histopaque density gradient centrifugation and cryopreserved in liquid nitrogen vapor phase. Analytical flow cytometry was used to check the purity and quantity of each magnetically sorted T cell population. Each sorted fraction had its genomic DNA isolated and then quantified by UV absorbance on a Nanodrop 2000c.

Results and caveats for the whole study, not just this receptor: When several donors were compared, the shared fraction of clonotypes was 5% to 6.5% for naive CD4, around 3.6% for naive CD8, more than 2% for memory CD4, and 0.4% for memory CD8. Sampling was limited to blood, and TCR repertoires in tissue likely differ from TCR repertoires in blood. Because the study included only a small number of donors, the genetic and exposure-history diversity represented was limited. Naive subsets generally had larger estimated clonotype richness than memory subsets. Higher generation probabilities were observed for clonotypes shared by all four sorted-subset donors than for non-shared clonotypes. Pairwise subsampling led to the expectation that sequencing depth would affect the degree of clonotype sharing among donors. Rarefaction of sorted-subset datasets indicated incomplete sequencing despite the large sequencing depth.

Using the deep immunoSEQ assay, multiplex PCR amplified TCR CDR3 regions from genomic DNA. Extracted genomic DNA from each cell subset was spread evenly across all wells of several immunoSEQ 96-well plates, with each plate serving as a replicate. For sorted subsets, each replicate PCR was loaded with about 0.2 ug genomic DNA, equivalent to 25,000 to 35,000 T cell genomes. The purified libraries were quantified using a Qubit 3.0 fluorometer, sized with a Bioanalyzer 2100, and then quantified again using the KAPA Library Quantification kit. Every immunoSEQ 96-well plate was sequenced on a separate single-read 150-cycle Illumina NextSeq 550 flow cell. Per the original workflow: Because the immunoSEQ output held only junctional sequences and lacked quality scores, the filtering could not match the filtering applied to full-length reads. To assign V/J genes and CDR3, sequences were annotated against IMGT germline references using PyIR, a Python wrapper for IgBLAST v1.9. Any read was removed if the V/J assignment was weak (E-value above 1e-6), the CDR3 was missing, or the read contained stop codons, out-of-frame junctions, or ambiguous translated residues. V3J clonotypes were defined by identical inferred V gene, J gene, and CDR3 amino acid sequence. Percentage overlap between repertoires was calculated by dividing the number of shared unique clonotypes by the size of the smaller repertoire. Repertoire richness was assessed with RTK rarefaction, the Chao1 estimator, and Recon v2.1 estimates of unobserved clonotypes. Generation probabilities were computed with OLGA for all TCRbeta clonotypes obtained by the gDNA method from four donors. TCRdb retrieved this table from immuneACCESS and kept in-frame rearrangements only. Not all clones are present; in checked studies, unresolved V genes account for under half, and no reason is known for the remainder. That table supplies the V and J calls and clone size; D and trimming were determined from the DNA. This sample has around 750,000 clones in its table, and about 74% of those were observed once. The ten largest clones take up approximately 1.8% of the sample.

As regards this clone: Its antigen is still unknown. No much larger clone is present one base from it, and per-base qualities are unavailable.

The clonotype originates from a woman under 40 in good health. The chain joins TRBV6-1 to TRBJ2-4, with the D gene too uncertain to name. The material sequenced was memory CD4+ T cells sorted from blood. The sample's cell subset or site label, decoded: CD45RA-negative fraction. The sequence in DNA is TGTGCCAGCAGCACTTCTATAGCCAAAAACATTCAGTACTTC. Translated, it gives CASSTSIAKNIQYF.